These 24 T cell receptor beta chains came from one sample sequenced in a study of T cells after posttransplantation cyclophosphamide. Assay used: immunoSEQ multiplex PCR; TCRdb lists only in-frame clones, some missing. The sample has tens of thousands of clones, none seen only once. Material for sequencing was PBMCs. These receptors were obtained from a man aged 45-65 years in good health, CMV-negative, and a related stem cell transplant donor.

This clone was seen many times. The chain joins TRBV9 to TRBJ2-7; 8 nucleotides line up with TRBD1. The V and J ends lost 3 bases and 2 bases, in that order; junction bases with no gene match: 7. There are 15 residues in the CDR3. CDR1 is SGDLS, CDR2 YYNGEE, per germline. CDR3 loop: CASSASGQGPYEQYF. In DNA, the CDR3 is TGTGCCAGCAGCGCTAGTGGACAGGGTCCCTACGAGCAGTACTTC.

This clone has more than one count but fewer than ten. This chain's CDR3 is CASSLGLGYTF. CDR3 sequence (DNA): TGTGCCAGCAGCTTAGGTCTTGGCTACACCTTC. This sequence joins TRBV7-8 and TRBJ1-2, with D hard to call. The CDR3 is 11 residues long. Germline loops: CDR1 SGHVS, CDR2 FQNEAQ. V was pared by 1 base and J by 7 bases, with 4 bases between.

This clone occurred many times. The sample holds other DNA sequences that translate to the same CDR3. This chain links TRBV6-5 with TRBJ1-1, with unresolved D. The V gene lost 0 bases and the J gene lost 1 base, with 9 bases spanning the gap. This CDR3 spans 15 amino acids. The germline gives CDR1 MNHEY, CDR2 SVGAGI. The CDR3 spells CASSYSTRGNTEAFF. CDR3 in DNA: TGTGCCAGCAGTTACTCGACGCGGGGGAACACTGAAGCTTTCTTT.

This clone was counted between two and nine times. This chain links TRBV28 with TRBJ2-5; TRBD2 agrees at 7 bases. The DNA end lines up better with TRBJ2-7; the J call may be wrong. The CDR3 is made up of 12 amino acids. The germline CDR1 and CDR2 sequences are MDHEN and SYDVKM. This chain's CDR3 is CASRDYRPEQYF. CDR3 in DNA: TGTGCCAGCCGGGACTATCGTCCCGAGCAGTACTTC.

This clone was found many times. This chain joins TRBV6-1 and TRBJ1-4, with D possibly matching TRBD1 (6 bases). V gave up 7 bases and J gave up 7 bases, with 16 bases separating them. CDR1 MNHNS and CDR2 SASEGT come from the germline V gene. The CDR3 contains 14 residues. CDR3 in amino acids: CASNLQGRGEKLFF. The CDR3 nucleotides read TGTGCCAGCAATCTACAGGGCAGGGGTGAAAAACTGTTTTTT.

The chain has TRBV18 and TRBJ1-2; D not resolved. Trimming cost V 6 bases and J 4 bases, with 15 bases left between them. Germline V gene sequence: CDR1 KGHSH, CDR2 LQKENI. There are 14 residues in the CDR3. The CDR3 sequence is CASSPNSVSYGYTF. The CDR3 nucleotides read TGTGCCAGCTCCCCAAATAGCGTTAGCTATGGCTACACCTTC.

This clone was counted at least ten times. The chain is built from TRBV7-9 and TRBJ2-3, with unresolved D. The V and J ends lost 7 bases and 2 bases respectively, with 7 bases between them. The germline CDR1 and CDR2 sequences are SEHNR and FQNEAQ (reference sequence). The CDR3 loop spans 12 amino acids. The CDR3 loop is CASNGFTDTQYF. The CDR3 DNA reads TGTGCCAGCAACGGGTTCACAGATACGCAGTATTTT.

This clone was counted many times. This sequence joins TRBV19 and TRBJ1-1, with a possible D match to TRBD1 (6 bases). The CDR3 sequence is 13 residues long. CDR1 and CDR2 from the germline V gene are LNHDA and SQIVND (reference sequence). V was pared by 6 bases and J by 0 bases, with 8 bases between. The CDR3 DNA reads TGTGCCAGTAGCAGGACAGTGAACACTGAAGCTTTCTTT. This translates into CASSRTVNTEAFF.

This clone occurred a few times. The V call is TRBV5-1, the J call TRBJ1-2; D is perhaps TRBD1 (5 bases). The CDR3 runs 14 residues. From germline, CDR1 is SGHRS and CDR2 YFSETQ. Trimming stripped 0 bases from V and 7 bases from J, with 13 bases between. CDR3 region: CASSLATGVPGYTF. In DNA form, the CDR3 reads TGCGCCAGCAGCTTGGCCACGGGGGTGCCTGGCTACACCTTC.

This clone was counted many times. The V and J genes are TRBV5-5 and TRBJ2-7; 9 bases are a match to TRBD1. The germline CDR1 and CDR2 sequences are SGHKS and YYEKEE (reference sequence). The CDR3 totals 16 residues. V gave up 1 base and J gave up 3 bases; unmatched junction bases: 8. CDR3 bases: TGTGCCAGCAGCTTGCTCCCGGACAGGGGCATCTACGAGCAGTACTTC. Residues: CASSLLPDRGIYEQYF.

In its sample, this clone was seen many times. The rearrangement links TRBV19 to TRBJ2-6; 9 nucleotides line up with TRBD1. CDR1 and CDR2 (germline): LNHDA, SQIVND (reference sequence). J gave up 2 bases and V 5 bases, and 4 bases lay outside the gene matches. There are 16 residues in the CDR3. The CDR3 spells CASSPGQGTGANVLTF. The DNA for the CDR3 is TGTGCCAGTAGTCCCGGACAGGGGACTGGGGCCAACGTCCTGACTTTC.

This clone was recorded at least ten times. The CDR3 region is CASSIRRYLLGGQTNYGYTF. CDR3 DNA sequence: TGTGCCAGTAGTATCCGGCGGTATCTTTTGGGGGGACAGACTAACTATGGCTACACCTTC. The V gene is TRBV19, the J gene TRBJ1-2, with TRBD1 identical over 7 bases. This CDR3 spans 20 amino acids. J lost 0 bases, V lost 3 bases, and 19 bases had no gene match. Germline CDR1 and CDR2: LNHDA and SQIVND (reference sequence). Combining the CDR3 with reference TRBV19 and TRBJ1-2 gives the whole variable domain DGGITQSPKYLFRKEGQNVTLSCEQNLNHDAMYWYRQDPGQGLRLIYYSQIVNDFQKGDIAEGYSVSREKKESFPLTVTSAQKNPTAFYLCASSIRRYLLGGQTNYGYTFGSGTRLTVV.

J is TRBJ2-2 and V is TRBV5-4, with a weak D call TRBD2 (6 bases). V lost 1 base and J 2 bases, leaving 9 bases between the germline ends. CDR3 length: 15 amino acids. The germline gives CDR1 SGHNT, CDR2 YYREEE (reference sequence). CDR3 amino acids: CASSLKRVNTGELFF. CDR3 sequence (DNA): TGTGCCAGCAGCTTGAAGCGGGTTAACACCGGGGAGCTGTTTTTT.

The sample holds many counts of this clone. V and J are TRBV5-4 and TRBJ2-5, with a tentative D call TRBD2 (5 bases). The CDR3 has 14 residues. Germline V gives CDR1 SGHNT, CDR2 YYREEE (reference sequence). V was trimmed by 1 base and J by 4 bases, leaving 11 bases between them. CDR3 protein: CASSLIGGSETQYF. The CDR3 DNA is TGTGCCAGCAGCTTGATCGGCGGGTCAGAGACCCAGTACTTC.

This clone was observed at least ten times. The chain carries TRBV7-2 and TRBJ1-1, with a weak D call TRBD1 (6 bases). Looked up from germline, CDR1 is SGHTA and CDR2 is FQGNSA. The CDR3 is 16 amino acids. V was shortened by 1 base and J by 5 bases, with 17 bases between the two germline ends. CDR3 loop: CASSLGIGQGWTEAFF. DNA of the CDR3: TGTGCCAGCAGCTTAGGGATCGGCCAGGGGTGGACTGAAGCTTTCTTT.

This clone appeared many times. The chain recombines TRBV4-3 with TRBJ1-5; D might be TRBD1 (6 bases). Trimming cost V 1 base and J 7 bases, with 11 bases left between them. Germline V gene sequence: CDR1 LGHNA, CDR2 YSLEER. CDR3 length: 14 amino acids. CDR3 amino acids: CASSQAPGVQPQHF. For the CDR3, the DNA is TGCGCCAGCAGCCAAGCCCCAGGGGTGCAGCCCCAGCATTTT.

The sample holds many counts of this clone. J is TRBJ2-1 and V is TRBV7-3, with a weak D call TRBD1 (6 bases). Between the trimmed V and J ends, which lost 6 bases and 11 bases, there was a span of 20 bases. The CDR3 has 14 amino acids. Germline V gene lookup returns CDR1 SGHTA and CDR2 FQGTGA. In nucleotides, the CDR3 is TGTGCCAGCAGTTTCGGACAGAGCCGCGAGAAGCAGTTCTTC. It translates to CASSFGQSREKQFF.

At least ten counts were recorded for this clone. V is TRBV19 and J is TRBJ2-3; TRBD1 matches 7 bases. The CDR3 is 16 amino acids. The germline CDR1 and CDR2 sequences are LNHDA and SQIVND (reference sequence). The V segment lost 4 bases and the J segment 6 bases; nucleotides outside the gene matches: 13. This chain's CDR3 is CASSRKTPDRLDTQYF. The CDR3 bases are TGTGCCAGTAGTAGAAAAACACCGGACAGGCTGGATACGCAGTATTTT.

There are many counts of this clone. This chain links TRBV6-6 with TRBJ2-1; D is undetermined. CDR3 size: 12 residues. The germline V gene encodes CDR1 MNHNY and CDR2 SVGAGI (reference sequence). Trimming cost V 2 bases and J 9 bases, with 8 bases left between them. CDR3 in amino acids: CASSYPSSEQFF. The DNA of the CDR3 is TGTGCCAGCAGTTACCCTTCCAGTGAGCAGTTCTTC.

This clone was detected many times. The genes are TRBV27 and TRBJ2-7; 8 bases are shared with TRBD1. Per the germline V gene, CDR1 is MNHEY and CDR2 is SMNVEV (reference sequence). V lost 6 bases, J lost 1 base, and 5 bases stayed unmatched. The CDR3 runs 14 residues. Written as DNA, the CDR3 is TGTGCCAGCAGGATGGACAGGGTGTCCTACGAGCAGTACTTC. This sequence encodes CASRMDRVSYEQYF.

This clone has a handful of counts. V is TRBV27 and J is TRBJ2-7; maybe TRBD1 (6 bases). V dropped 3 bases and J dropped 0 bases, with 12 bases sitting between them. Germline CDR1 MNHEY, CDR2 SMNVEV (reference sequence). The CDR3 runs to 15 residues. CDR3 in DNA: TGTGCCAGCAGTTTGGCACAGGGAAGCTCCTACGAGCAGTACTTC. Translation: CASSLAQGSSYEQYF.

This clone was counted at least ten times. The chain joins TRBV7-9 to TRBJ1-3; 10 bases align to TRBD1. Germline CDR1 and CDR2: SEHNR and FQNEAQ (reference sequence). The CDR3 is 19 residues long. V dropped 0 bases and J dropped 0; count of bases not matched to a gene: 8. The CDR3 reads CASSLAHGTGEFSGNTIYF. The CDR3 DNA follows: TGTGCCAGCAGCTTAGCCCACGGGACAGGGGAATTCTCTGGAAACACCATATATTTT. Based on the CDR3 plus reference TRBV7-9 and TRBJ1-3, the full variable domain is DTGVSQNPRHKITKRGQNVTFRCDPISEHNRLYWYRQTLGQGPEFLTYFQNEAQLEKSRLLSDRFSAERPKGSFSTLEIQRTEQGDSAMYLCASSLAHGTGEFSGNTIYFGEGSWLTVV.

There are many counts of this clone. V and J are TRBV5-4 and TRBJ1-1; no reliable D call. Trimming pared 4 bases from V and 6 bases from J, leaving 13 bases between. The CDR3 is 13 residues long. CDR1 is SGHNT, CDR2 YYREEE, per germline (reference sequence). The CDR3, as DNA: TGTGCCAGCAGCCGCCCCTCAGGTGCTGAAGCTTTCTTT. It translates to CASSRPSGAEAFF.

This clone was recorded at least ten times. This chain connects TRBV10-2 to TRBJ2-7; tentatively, D is TRBD1 (5 bases). V lost 0 bases and J 0 bases, leaving 9 bases between the germline ends. Germline V gene data show CDR1 as WSHSY and CDR2 as SAAADI. The length of the CDR3 is 15 residues. CDR3 nucleotides: TGCGCCAGCAGTGAGTCTGCACAGGCCTCCTACGAGCAGTACTTC. Amino acids: CASSESAQASYEQYF.